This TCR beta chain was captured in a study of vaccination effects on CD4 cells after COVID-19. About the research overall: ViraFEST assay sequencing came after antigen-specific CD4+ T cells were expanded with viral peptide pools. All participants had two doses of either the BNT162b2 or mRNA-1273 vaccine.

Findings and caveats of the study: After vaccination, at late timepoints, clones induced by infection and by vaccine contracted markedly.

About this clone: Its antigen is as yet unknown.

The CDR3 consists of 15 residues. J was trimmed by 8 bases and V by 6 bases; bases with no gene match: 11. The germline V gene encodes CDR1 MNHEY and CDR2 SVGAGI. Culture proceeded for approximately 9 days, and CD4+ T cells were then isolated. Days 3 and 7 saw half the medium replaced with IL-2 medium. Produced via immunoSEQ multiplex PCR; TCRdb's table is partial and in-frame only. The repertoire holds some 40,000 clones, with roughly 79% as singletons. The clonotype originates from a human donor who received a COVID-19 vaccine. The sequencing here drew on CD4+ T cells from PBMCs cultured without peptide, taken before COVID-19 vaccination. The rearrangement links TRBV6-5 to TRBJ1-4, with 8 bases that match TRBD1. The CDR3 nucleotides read TGTGCCAGCAGGCCGTCACAGGGGGGCGGCGAAAAACTGTTTTTT. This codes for CASRPSQGGGEKLFF.